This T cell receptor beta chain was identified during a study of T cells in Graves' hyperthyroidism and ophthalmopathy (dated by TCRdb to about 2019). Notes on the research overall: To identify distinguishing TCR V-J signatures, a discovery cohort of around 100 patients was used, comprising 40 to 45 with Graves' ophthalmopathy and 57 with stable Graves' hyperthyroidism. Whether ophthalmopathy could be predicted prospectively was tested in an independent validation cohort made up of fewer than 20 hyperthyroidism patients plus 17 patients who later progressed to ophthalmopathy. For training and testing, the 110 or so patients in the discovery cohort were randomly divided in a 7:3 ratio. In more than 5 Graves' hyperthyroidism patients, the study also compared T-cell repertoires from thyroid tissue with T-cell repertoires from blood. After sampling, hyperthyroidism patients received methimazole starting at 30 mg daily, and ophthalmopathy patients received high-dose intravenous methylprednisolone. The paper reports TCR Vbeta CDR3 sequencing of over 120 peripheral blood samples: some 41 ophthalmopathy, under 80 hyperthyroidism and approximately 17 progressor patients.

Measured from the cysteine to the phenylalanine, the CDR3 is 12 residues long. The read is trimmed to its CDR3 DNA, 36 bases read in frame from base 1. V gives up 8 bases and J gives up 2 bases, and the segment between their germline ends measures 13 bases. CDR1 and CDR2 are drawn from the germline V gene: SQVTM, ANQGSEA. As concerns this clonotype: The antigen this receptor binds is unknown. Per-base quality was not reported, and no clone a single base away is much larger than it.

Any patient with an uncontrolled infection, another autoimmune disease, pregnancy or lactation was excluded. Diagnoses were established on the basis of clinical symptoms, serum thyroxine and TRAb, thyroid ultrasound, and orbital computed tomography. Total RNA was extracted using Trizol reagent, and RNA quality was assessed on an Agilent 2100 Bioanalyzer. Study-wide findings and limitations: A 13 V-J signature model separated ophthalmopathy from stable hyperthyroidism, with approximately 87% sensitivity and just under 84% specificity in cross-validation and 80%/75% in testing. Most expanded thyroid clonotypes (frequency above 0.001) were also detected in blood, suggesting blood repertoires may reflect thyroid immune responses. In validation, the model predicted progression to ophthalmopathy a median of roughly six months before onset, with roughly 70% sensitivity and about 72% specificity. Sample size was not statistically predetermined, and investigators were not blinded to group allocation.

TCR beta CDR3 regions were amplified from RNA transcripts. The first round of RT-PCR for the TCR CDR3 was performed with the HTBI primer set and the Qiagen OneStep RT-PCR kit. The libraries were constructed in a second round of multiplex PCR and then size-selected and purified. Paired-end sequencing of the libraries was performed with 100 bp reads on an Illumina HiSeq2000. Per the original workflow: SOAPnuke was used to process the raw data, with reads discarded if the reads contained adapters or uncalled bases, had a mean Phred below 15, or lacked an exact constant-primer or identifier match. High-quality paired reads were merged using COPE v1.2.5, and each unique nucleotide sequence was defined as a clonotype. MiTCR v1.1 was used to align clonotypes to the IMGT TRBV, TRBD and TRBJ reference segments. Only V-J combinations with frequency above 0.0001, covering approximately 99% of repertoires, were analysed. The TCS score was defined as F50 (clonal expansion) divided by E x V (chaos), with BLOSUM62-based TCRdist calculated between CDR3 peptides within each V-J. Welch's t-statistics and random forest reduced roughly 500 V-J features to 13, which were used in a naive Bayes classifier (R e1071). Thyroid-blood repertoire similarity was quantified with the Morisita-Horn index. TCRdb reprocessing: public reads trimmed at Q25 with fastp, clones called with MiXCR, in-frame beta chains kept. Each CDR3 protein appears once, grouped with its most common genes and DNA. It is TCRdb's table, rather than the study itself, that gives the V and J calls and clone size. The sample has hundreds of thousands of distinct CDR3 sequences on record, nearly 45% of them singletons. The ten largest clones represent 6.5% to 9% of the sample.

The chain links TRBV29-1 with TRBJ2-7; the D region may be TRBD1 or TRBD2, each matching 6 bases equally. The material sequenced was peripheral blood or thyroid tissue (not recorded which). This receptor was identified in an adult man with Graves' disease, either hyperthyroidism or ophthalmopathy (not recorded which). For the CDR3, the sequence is CSLGGGPYEQYF. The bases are TGCAGCTTAGGAGGGGGACCCTACGAGCAGTACTTC.